This note documents a single T cell receptor (beta chain) sequence. Its antigen is unidentified. This entry comes from a study of cytomegalovirus exposure and HLA in healthy donors. PCR amplification relied on 60 Vbeta primers (plus 13 Jbeta primers). How the authors handled the data: About 10 million of about 80 million unique TCR beta chains were shared, per a later count. The table came from immunoSEQ multiplex PCR; TCRdb's copy has only in-frame clones and leaves some out. V, J and clone size are those of that table, while D and trimming were read from the DNA. Of fewer than 200,000 clones listed, over 70% are singletons. Study-wide findings and caveats: For cytomegalovirus status, the classifier reportedly gave diagnoses with high specificity and sensitivity.

Germline-derived CDR1 and CDR2 are MNHEY and SVGAGI. The CDR3 contains 13 residues. V lost 0 bases, J lost 4 bases, and 7 bases lay in between. The donors, nominally healthy at sampling, likely had unrecorded immune exposures. The sequence came from a man aged 25 to 45 in good health and CMV-seronegative. The sample was PBMCs. The chain is built from TRBV6-5 and TRBJ2-7, with D unresolved. The CDR3 nucleotides read TGTGCCAGCAGTTACTCGAGGTGGTACGAGCAGTACTTC. Translation gives CASSYSRWYEQYF.